The 20 T cell receptor beta chains given below trace back to one sample, sequenced in a study of OX40 agonist ivuxolimab in advanced cancers. The repertoire was sequenced with immunoSEQ multiplex PCR; TCRdb's copy has only in-frame clones and lacks some. The data hold around 70,000 clones, with 83% observed a single time. The sample in question was CD4+ or CD8+ T cells sorted from blood, obtained in a trial of the OX40 agonist ivuxolimab. The receptor source for this set is an adult with an advanced solid tumor such as melanoma, head and neck, liver or kidney cancer.

Turning to this clone: The sample holds other DNA sequences that translate to the same CDR3. V is TRBV18 and J is TRBJ1-1; 10 bases map to TRBD1. Trimming took 6 bases from V and 8 from J; bases not matched to a gene: 3. The germline V gene encodes CDR1 KGHSH and CDR2 LQKENI. This CDR3 comprises 12 residues. The CDR3 spells CASSPGQGEAFF. CDR3 sequence (DNA): TGTGCCAGCTCGCCGGGACAGGGGGAAGCTTTCTTT.

The genes are TRBV5-1 and TRBJ1-1; 10 positions agree with TRBD1. The CDR3 spans 15 residues. With V trimmed by 4 bases and J by 4 bases, 7 bases remained unmatched. Germline V gene data show CDR1 as SGHRS and CDR2 as YFSETQ. The CDR3 spells CASSPGRTGGTEAFF. The CDR3 DNA sequence: TGCGCCAGCAGCCCGGGTCGGACAGGGGGCACTGAAGCTTTCTTT.

The rearrangement joins TRBV10-3 to TRBJ2-3, with D tentatively TRBD1 (5 bases). This CDR3 has 13 amino acids. Deletions cut 10 bases from V and 1 base from J, with 12 bases between. CDR1 ENHRY and CDR2 SYGVKD come from the germline V gene. Here the CDR3 reads CATRDSGTDTQYF. CDR3 nucleotides: TGTGCCACCAGGGATAGTGGCACAGATACGCAGTATTTT.

The chain uses TRBV5-4 and TRBJ2-4, with 13 bases that match TRBD2. The junction had 9 bases not matched to a gene; V was cut back by 5 bases and J by 10 bases. Germline values: CDR1 SGHNT, CDR2 YYREEE (reference sequence). CDR3 size: 15 residues. CDR3 in amino acids: CASSRGLAGEDIQYF. DNA of the CDR3: TGTGCCAGCAGTCGTGGACTAGCGGGGGAAGATATTCAGTACTTC.

The chain uses TRBV28 and TRBJ1-1; tentative D call: TRBD1 (5 bases). With 6 bases removed from V and 4 bases from J, the gap between germline ends came to 18 bases. Germline loops: CDR1 MDHEN, CDR2 SYDVKM. This CDR3 comprises 15 residues. CDR3 protein: CASSPPPPGPTEAFF. The CDR3 coding sequence is TGTGCCAGCAGCCCTCCCCCCCCGGGACCCACTGAAGCTTTCTTT.

This clone was picked up a small number of times. The same CDR3 also results from other DNA sequences found in this sample. The chain joins TRBV6-6 to TRBJ2-7; D unclear. This CDR3 is 11 amino acids long. V gave up 0 bases and J gave up 7 bases, with 4 bases separating them. Germline V lookup: CDR1 MNHNY, CDR2 SVGAGI (reference sequence). CDR3 DNA: TGTGCCAGCAGTTACTCGGGTGAGCAGTACTTC. It specifies CASSYSGEQYF.

This chain links TRBV30 with TRBJ1-1, with 12 positions matching TRBD1. Unmatched junction bases numbered 24, after V lost 6 bases and J lost 1 base. The germline V gene encodes CDR1 GTSNPN and CDR2 SVGIG (reference sequence). The CDR3 is made up of 21 amino acids. The CDR3 loop reads CACRPDYPGTGGRDRNTEAFF. The CDR3 nucleotides are TGTGCCTGTCGACCCGACTACCCCGGGACAGGGGGCCGGGACCGGAACACTGAAGCTTTCTTT.

This chain joins TRBV7-7 and TRBJ2-3; unclear D gene. The V end was cut by 4 bases, the J end by 2 bases, with 7 bases between. Germline loops: CDR1 SSHAT, CDR2 FNYEAQ (reference sequence). There are 13 residues in the CDR3. The CDR3 region has the DNA TGTGCCAGCAGCTACGGACCCACAGATACGCAGTATTTT. Protein product: CASSYGPTDTQYF.

This clone appeared a few times. This chain uses TRBV5-1 with TRBJ1-5; TRBD1 is a possible D gene (6 bases). Germline V CDR1 and CDR2: SGHRS, YFSETQ. The germline V and J ends were trimmed by 4 bases and 6 bases, with 17 bases remaining between them. The CDR3 spans 15 residues. CDR3 sequence reads: CASSEDGGAGQPQHF. CDR3 sequence (DNA): TGCGCCAGCAGCGAAGATGGGGGCGCCGGTCAGCCCCAGCATTTT. Based on the CDR3 plus reference TRBV5-1 and TRBJ1-5, the full variable domain is KAGVTQTPRYLIKTRGQQVTLSCSPISGHRSVSWYQQTPGQGLQFLFEYFSETQRNKGNFPGRFSGRQFSNSRSEMNVSTLELGDSALYLCASSEDGGAGQPQHFGDGTRLSIL.

The V gene is TRBV6-5, the J gene TRBJ2-7, with 8 bases aligning to TRBD1. Germline values: CDR1 MNHEY, CDR2 SVGAGI. After removal of 6 bases from V and 4 bases from J, the junction contained 8 bases not matched to a gene. CDR3 size: 14 residues. The CDR3 reads CASRMSRDRYEQYF. DNA of the CDR3: TGTGCCAGCAGAATGTCCCGGGACAGGTACGAGCAGTACTTC.

CDR3 in amino acids: CAWSGGSGGNEQFF. CDR3 bases: TGTGCCTGGAGTGGCGGTAGCGGGGGTAATGAGCAGTTCTTC. The rearrangement joins TRBV30 to TRBJ2-1; TRBD2 agrees at 9 bases. With V trimmed by 1 base and J by 7 bases, 5 bases remained unmatched. This CDR3 has 14 residues. The germline CDR1 and CDR2 sequences are GTSNPN and SVGIG (reference sequence).

The chain links TRBV28 to TRBJ2-3; D is possibly TRBD2 (5 bases). The germline V gene encodes CDR1 MDHEN and CDR2 SYDVKM. The CDR3 covers 13 residues. The V gene lost 5 bases and the J gene lost 7 bases, with 13 bases spanning the gap. The CDR3 loop reads CASSTLRVNTQYF. The CDR3 nucleotides read TGTGCCAGCAGTACTTTGAGGGTCAATACGCAGTATTTT.

This clone has only a few counts. The rearrangement joins TRBV18 to TRBJ2-2, with TRBD2 matching over 9 bases. Germline V CDR1 and CDR2: KGHSH, LQKENI. The V and J ends lost 1 base and 3 bases, in that order; junction bases with no gene match: 3. This CDR3 has 16 residues. CDR3 residues: CASSPLLAGYTGELFF. The CDR3 bases are TGTGCCAGCTCACCACTGCTAGCGGGATACACCGGGGAGCTGTTTTTT.

In this sample, this clone turned up a few times. This chain uses TRBV2 with TRBJ2-7; 8 nucleotides line up with TRBD2. Germline CDR1 is SNHLY and CDR2 is FYNNEI. The V gene end was trimmed by 5 bases and the J gene end by 0 bases; junction bases not matched to a gene: 9. The CDR3 runs 16 residues. This CDR3 is CASSSAGVFISYEQYF. The CDR3 DNA reads TGTGCCAGCAGTTCAGCGGGGGTGTTCATCTCCTACGAGCAGTACTTC.

This clone was found once. This chain links TRBV27 with TRBJ1-1, with a tentative D call TRBD1 (6 bases). With 4 bases removed from V and 2 bases from J, the gap between germline ends came to 11 bases. CDR1 and CDR2 from the germline V gene are MNHEY and SMNVEV (reference sequence). This CDR3 has 14 amino acids. The CDR3 is CASSSRGHNTEAFF. CDR3 in DNA: TGTGCCAGCAGTTCCAGGGGACATAACACTGAAGCTTTCTTT.

The rearrangement links TRBV12-5 to TRBJ2-3; D unresolved. Trimming pared 2 bases from V and 9 bases from J, leaving 9 bases between. Germline assignment: CDR1 LGHNT and CDR2 FRNRAP. This CDR3 contains 12 residues. Here the CDR3 reads CASGLQLQTQYF. The CDR3 nucleotides are TGTGCTAGTGGTTTGCAGCTGCAAACGCAGTATTTT.

This chain links TRBV7-2 with TRBJ2-7; D ambiguous. This CDR3 is 11 amino acids long. V was cut by 4 bases and J by 5 bases, with 6 bases left in between. Germline V gene data show CDR1 as SGHTA and CDR2 as FQGNSA. CDR3 sequence reads: CASSSMDEQYF. CDR3 sequence (DNA): TGTGCCAGCAGCTCTATGGACGAGCAGTACTTC.

This chain links TRBV10-3 with TRBJ2-7; TRBD1 is a possible D gene (5 bases). The V end lost 9 bases, the J end lost 0 bases, and 18 bases lay between the germline ends. The germline V gene encodes CDR1 ENHRY and CDR2 SYGVKD. This CDR3 comprises 15 residues. In DNA, the CDR3 is TGTGCCATTAAAAGCGACAGCTACAGCTCCTACGAGCAGTACTTC. Its protein is CAIKSDSYSSYEQYF.

This clone occurred once. This sequence joins TRBV28 and TRBJ2-5; TRBD1 aligns across 9 bases. The CDR3 spans 15 residues. The ends lost 6 bases at V and 4 bases at J; junction bases unmatched: 9. Per the germline V gene, CDR1 is MDHEN and CDR2 is SYDVKM. CDR3 nucleotide sequence: TGTGCCAGCAGATCCACTACAGGGGGCGTAGAGACCCAGTACTTC. It is translated as CASRSTTGGVETQYF.

A few counts support this clone. The CDR3 sequence: CASSLGDSKDNEQFF. The DNA for the CDR3 is TGTGCCAGCAGCTTGGGGGACTCTAAGGACAATGAGCAGTTCTTC. The rearrangement uses TRBV7-6 and TRBJ2-1, with D possibly being TRBD2 (6 bases). There are 15 residues in the CDR3. V was pared by 3 bases and J by 5 bases, with 14 bases between. The germline V gene encodes CDR1 SGHVS and CDR2 FNYEAQ.